This entry describes one T cell receptor beta chain. Its specificity is unknown. Germline CDR1 is SGDLS and CDR2 is YYNGEE. V was cut by 0 bases and J by 0 bases, with 7 bases left in between. The CDR3 contains 14 residues. Sequencing used immunoSEQ multiplex PCR; TCRdb keeps in-frame clones, though not all of them. This sample yields tens of thousands of clones, of which around 75% are seen a single time; 20% to 25% belongs to the top ten. These data belong to a study of CD4 T cells in relation to SARS-CoV-2 and coronaviruses. The unexposed donors gave CD4+ T cells in about 2011-2018, prior to COVID-19. Isolation of CD4+ T cells took place after less than twelve days in culture.

This clonotype originated in a human donor in good health. The sample consisted of CD4+ T cells from PBMCs, cultured in vitro. The chain is built from TRBV9 and TRBJ2-7, with no clear D. This chain's CDR3 is CASSVGPSSYEQYF. CDR3 coding DNA: TGTGCCAGCAGCGTAGGACCTAGCTCCTACGAGCAGTACTTC.